The text below deals with one T cell receptor beta chain. Clones were read by immunoSEQ multiplex PCR, and TCRdb kept only the in-frame ones, dropping some. The table has over 150,000 clones, approximately 85% seen once. The data derive from a study of blood T cell repertoires in COVID-19. Study-level information: The United States, Italy and Spain supplied acute and convalescent COVID-19 samples. T cells, B-cell-depleted T cells, or PBMCs provided the cDNA or gDNA that served as material.

A Seattle source enrolled patients during active infection and followed them longitudinally. With 4 bases removed from V and 2 bases from J, the gap between germline ends came to 8 bases. This CDR3 is built from 15 residues. CDR1 is KGHDR and CDR2 is SFDVKD in the germline V gene. This TCR came from a man between 60 and 75 years old with COVID-19, enrolled during active disease. V gene TRBV24-1 combines with J gene TRBJ1-6; no definite D call. Sequences were obtained from peripheral blood. CDR3 DNA sequence: TGTGCCACCAGTGAACGGGATCCCTATAATTCACCCCTCCACTTT. Translated, it gives CATSERDPYNSPLHF.